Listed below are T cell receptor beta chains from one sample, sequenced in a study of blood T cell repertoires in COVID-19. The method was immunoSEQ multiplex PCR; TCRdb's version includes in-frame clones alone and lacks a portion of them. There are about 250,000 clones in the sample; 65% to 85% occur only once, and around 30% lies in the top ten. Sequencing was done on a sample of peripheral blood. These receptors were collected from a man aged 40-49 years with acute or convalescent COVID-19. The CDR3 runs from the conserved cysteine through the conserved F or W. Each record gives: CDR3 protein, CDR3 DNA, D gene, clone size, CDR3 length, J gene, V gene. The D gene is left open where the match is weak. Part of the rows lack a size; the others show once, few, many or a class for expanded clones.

cdr3_aa: CASSLFTGNTIYF
cdr3_nt: TGTGCCAGCAGCTTGTTTACTGGAAACACCATATATTTT
d_call: .
clone_size: .
cdr3_length: 13
j_call: TRBJ1-3
v_call: TRBV9

cdr3_aa: CASSIATGGGRTEAFF
cdr3_nt: TGTGCCAGTAGTATAGCGACAGGGGGGGGTCGGACTGAAGCTTTCTTT
d_call: TRBD1
clone_size: .
cdr3_length: 16
j_call: TRBJ1-1
v_call: TRBV19

cdr3_aa: CATRDRGTGGYTF
cdr3_nt: TGTGCCACCAGAGACAGGGGGACGGGTGGCTACACCTTC
d_call: TRBD1
clone_size: .
cdr3_length: 13
j_call: TRBJ1-2
v_call: TRBV2

cdr3_aa: CASTIIQGFKNIQYF
cdr3_nt: TGTGCCAGCACAATCATACAGGGGTTCAAAAACATTCAGTACTTC
d_call: TRBD1
clone_size: .
cdr3_length: 15
j_call: TRBJ2-4
v_call: TRBV2

cdr3_aa: CASNPSFGEGRSGNTIYF
cdr3_nt: TGTGCCAGCAACCCTTCCTTCGGCGAGGGCCGATCTGGAAACACCATATATTTT
d_call: .
clone_size: few
cdr3_length: 18
j_call: TRBJ1-3
v_call: TRBV2

cdr3_aa: CASSTRQGNTEAFF
cdr3_nt: TGTGCCAGTAGTACTAGACAGGGGAACACTGAAGCTTTCTTT
d_call: TRBD1
clone_size: .
cdr3_length: 14
j_call: TRBJ1-1
v_call: TRBV19

cdr3_aa: CASSSGTGIYNEQFF
cdr3_nt: TGCGCCAGCAGTTCCGGGACAGGAATATACAATGAGCAGTTCTTC
d_call: TRBD1
clone_size: .
cdr3_length: 15
j_call: TRBJ2-1
v_call: TRBV5-1

cdr3_aa: CASIRDPLTANTGELFF
cdr3_nt: TGTGCCAGCATCAGAGACCCCTTGACAGCGAACACCGGGGAGCTGTTTTTT
d_call: .
clone_size: .
cdr3_length: 17
j_call: TRBJ2-2
v_call: TRBV9

cdr3_aa: CASSPDSYQGYTF
cdr3_nt: TGTGCCAGCTCACCGGACAGTTATCAAGGCTACACCTTC
d_call: .
clone_size: .
cdr3_length: 13
j_call: TRBJ1-2
v_call: TRBV18

cdr3_aa: CASSQRSVEQETQYF
cdr3_nt: TGTGCCAGCAGCCAAAGAAGCGTTGAGCAAGAGACCCAGTACTTC
d_call: .
clone_size: .
cdr3_length: 15
j_call: TRBJ2-5
v_call: TRBV3-1/TRBV3-2

cdr3_aa: CASSPAGGATEAFF
cdr3_nt: TGTGCCAGCAGTCCCGCAGGGGGCGCGACTGAAGCTTTCTTT
d_call: TRBD1
clone_size: .
cdr3_length: 14
j_call: TRBJ1-1
v_call: TRBV6-5

cdr3_aa: CASSGGGGQGEKLFF
cdr3_nt: TGCGCCAGCAGCGGCGGCGGCGGTCAGGGTGAAAAACTGTTTTTT
d_call: .
clone_size: .
cdr3_length: 15
j_call: TRBJ1-4
v_call: TRBV5-1

cdr3_aa: CASSWGTSGMGTGQYF
cdr3_nt: TGCGCCAGCAGCTGGGGGACTAGCGGGATGGGGACGGGGCAGTACTTC
d_call: TRBD2
clone_size: .
cdr3_length: 16
j_call: TRBJ2-7
v_call: TRBV5-1

cdr3_aa: CASSLGGGAGVADTQYF
cdr3_nt: TGTGCCAGCAGCTTAGGGGGAGGGGCGGGAGTCGCAGATACGCAGTATTTT
d_call: TRBD2
clone_size: .
cdr3_length: 17
j_call: TRBJ2-3
v_call: TRBV7-9

cdr3_aa: CASTSGTDYNEQFF
cdr3_nt: TGTGCCAGCACTTCCGGGACAGATTACAATGAGCAGTTCTTC
d_call: TRBD1
clone_size: .
cdr3_length: 14
j_call: TRBJ2-1
v_call: TRBV5-4

cdr3_aa: CASSVLSATSNYGYTF
cdr3_nt: TGTGCCAGCAGCGTTCTTTCCGCGACTTCGAACTATGGCTACACCTTC
d_call: .
clone_size: few
cdr3_length: 16
j_call: TRBJ1-2
v_call: TRBV9

cdr3_aa: CASSYSEGQGGTEAFF
cdr3_nt: TGTGCCAGCAGTTACTCGGAGGGACAGGGGGGGACTGAAGCTTTCTTT
d_call: TRBD1
clone_size: .
cdr3_length: 16
j_call: TRBJ1-1
v_call: TRBV6-6

cdr3_aa: CATLANTGELFF
cdr3_nt: TGTGCCACCCTAGCGAACACCGGGGAGCTGTTTTTT
d_call: .
clone_size: .
cdr3_length: 12
j_call: TRBJ2-2
v_call: TRBV24-1

cdr3_aa: CASQGGNTEAFF
cdr3_nt: TGCGCCAGCCAGGGGGGGAACACTGAAGCTTTCTTT
d_call: TRBD1
clone_size: .
cdr3_length: 12
j_call: TRBJ1-1
v_call: TRBV5-1

cdr3_aa: CATSSPKQGNEQFF
cdr3_nt: TGTGCCACCAGCAGCCCGAAGCAGGGGAATGAGCAGTTCTTC
d_call: .
clone_size: .
cdr3_length: 14
j_call: TRBJ2-1
v_call: TRBV15

cdr3_aa: CASSMRLRQRLNTEAFF
cdr3_nt: TGTGCCAGTAGTATGAGATTGAGACAGCGTCTGAACACTGAAGCTTTCTTT
d_call: .
clone_size: .
cdr3_length: 17
j_call: TRBJ1-1
v_call: TRBV19

cdr3_aa: CASIPGTPAPTNEKLFF
cdr3_nt: TGTGCCAGCATTCCCGGGACTCCCGCCCCCACTAATGAAAAACTGTTTTTT
d_call: .
clone_size: .
cdr3_length: 17
j_call: TRBJ1-4
v_call: TRBV16

cdr3_aa: CASRVQGIDTIYF
cdr3_nt: TGTGCCAGCCGCGTACAGGGGATAGACACCATATATTTT
d_call: TRBD1
clone_size: .
cdr3_length: 13
j_call: TRBJ1-3
v_call: TRBV12-3/TRBV12-4

cdr3_aa: CASSALEGPYQETQYF
cdr3_nt: TGTGCCAGCAGTGCGTTGGAGGGGCCTTACCAAGAGACCCAGTACTTC
d_call: .
clone_size: few
cdr3_length: 16
j_call: TRBJ2-5
v_call: TRBV6-1

cdr3_aa: CASSLQAGELFF
cdr3_nt: TGTGCCAGCAGTTTACAGGCCGGGGAGCTGTTTTTT
d_call: .
clone_size: .
cdr3_length: 12
j_call: TRBJ2-2
v_call: TRBV27

cdr3_aa: CSVFGQNGETDYGYTF
cdr3_nt: TGCAGCGTTTTTGGTCAAAACGGGGAGACGGACTATGGCTACACCTTC
d_call: .
clone_size: .
cdr3_length: 16
j_call: TRBJ1-2
v_call: TRBV29-1